This TCR beta chain stems from a study of T cell changes during pregnancy in multiple sclerosis. The repertoire was sequenced with immunoSEQ multiplex PCR; TCRdb's copy has only in-frame clones and lacks some. The table has around 88,000 clones, roughly 92% seen once. This CDR3 spans 13 amino acids. Germline lookup yields CDR1 SQVTM and CDR2 ANQGSEA. Trimming shortened V by 4 bases and J by 3 bases, and 9 bases separated the two germline ends. This clonotype was sampled from a female donor with multiple sclerosis, enrolled in a pregnancy study. The specimen comprised peripheral blood, sampled in the first trimester of pregnancy. The chain joins TRBV29-1 to TRBJ1-4; D is unclear. CDR3 in amino acids: CSVAGWANEKLFF. The CDR3 DNA is TGCAGCGTTGCGGGATGGGCTAATGAAAAACTGTTTTTT.